Shown below are 14 T cell receptor beta chains from a single sample sequenced in a study of T cell repertoires in aging, cancer and after chemotherapy. A mixed TRB-A/B primer pool amplified rearranged TRB by multiplex touch-down PCR. From the multiplex PCR reads, TCRdb called clonotypes with MiXCR, one entry per CDR3 protein. The profile covers more than 15,000 distinct CDR3 sequences, with 40% to 55% appearing a single time and under 12% taken by the ten largest. Amplification of TCR beta used genomic DNA extracted from peripheral blood. Sequencing used blood. The receptors come from a human donor in good health.

The rearrangement uses TRBV11-1 and TRBJ2-3, with D perhaps TRBD2 (6 bases). The V gene lost 6 bases and the J gene lost 0 bases, with 13 bases spanning the gap. Germline V gives CDR1 SGHAT, CDR2 FQDESV (reference sequence). This CDR3 comprises 15 residues. In DNA form, the CDR3 reads TGTGCCAGCAGACCTCCGGGACTCAGCACAGATACGCAGTATTTT. This gives the protein CASRPPGLSTDTQYF.

This clonotype has only one observation. The V gene is TRBV6-1, the J gene TRBJ2-7, with TRBD2 matching over 8 bases. V lost 10 bases, J lost 0 bases, and 8 bases stayed unmatched. This CDR3 is built from 14 residues. Germline loops: CDR1 MNHNS, CDR2 SASEGT. The DNA of the CDR3 is TGTGCCATTAATCTGCGGGAGGCCTCCTACGAGCAGTACTTC. Its translation: CAINLREASYEQYF.

In this sample, this clonotype turned up a few times. The chain combines TRBV15 with TRBJ2-7, with no clear D. The CDR3 consists of 11 residues. Germline-derived CDR1 and CDR2 are LNHNV and YYDKDF (reference sequence). V gave up 8 bases and J gave up 3 bases, with 8 bases separating them. The CDR3 is CATGESYEQYF. The CDR3, as DNA: TGTGCCACCGGGGAAAGCTACGAGCAGTACTTC. Complete variable domain (other parts from reference TRBV15 and TRBJ2-7): DAMVIQNPRYQVTQFGKPVTLSCSQTLNHNVMYWYQQKSSQAPKLLFHYYDKDFNNEADTPDNFQSRRPNTSFCFLDIRSPGLGDTAMYLCATGESYEQYFGPGTRLTVT.

The sample holds a few counts of this clonotype. The rearrangement uses TRBV27 and TRBJ2-1, with D possibly matching TRBD2 (6 bases). Trimming removed 10 bases at V and 2 bases at J, with 15 bases between. The CDR3 has 14 amino acids. Germline CDR1 is MNHEY and CDR2 is SMNVEV (reference sequence). The CDR3 protein is CATRREVAYNEQFF. DNA of the CDR3: TGTGCCACCCGTAGGGAGGTCGCCTACAATGAGCAGTTCTTC.

The genes are TRBV13 and TRBJ2-3; D might be TRBD2 (5 bases). This CDR3 comprises 16 residues. V lost 5 bases to trimming and J lost 4 bases, with 19 bases between them. Per the germline V gene, CDR1 is PRHDT and CDR2 is FYEKMQ (reference sequence). CDR3 residues: CASSGRRSFRADTQYF. CDR3 nucleotide sequence: TGTGCCAGCAGCGGGAGAAGGTCCTTTAGGGCAGATACGCAGTATTTT.

The V and J genes are TRBV6-1 and TRBJ1-2, with 9 bases matching TRBD1. The V and J ends lost 5 bases and 3 bases, in that order; junction bases with no gene match: 4. CDR1 MNHNS and CDR2 SASEGT come from the germline V gene. This CDR3 contains 14 residues. The CDR3 region is CASSSQGAHYGYTF. As DNA, the CDR3 is TGTGCCAGCAGTTCACAGGGGGCTCACTATGGCTACACCTTC.

The chain combines TRBV12-3 or TRBV12-4 with TRBJ1-1, with D uncertain. The CDR3 extends over 11 amino acids. V gave up 5 bases and J gave up 3 bases, with 4 bases separating them. In DNA, the CDR3 is TGTGCCAGCAGTGAAGACACTGAAGCTTTCTTT. It encodes CASSEDTEAFF.

This sequence joins TRBV10-3 and TRBJ2-6, with D unresolved. CDR1 is ENHRY and CDR2 is SYGVKD in the germline V gene. The V end was cut by 2 bases, the J end by 3 bases, with 2 bases between. This CDR3 has 13 amino acids. The DNA of the CDR3 is TGTGCCATCAGTGAGGGTGGGGCCAACGTCCTGACTTTC. Protein product: CAISEGGANVLTF.

This clonotype was counted between two and nine times. This chain joins TRBV6-5 and TRBJ1-4; tentatively, D is TRBD1 (5 bases). In germline, CDR1 is MNHEY, CDR2 SVGAGI. This CDR3 region has 14 residues. V was pared by 6 bases and J by 5 bases, with 13 bases between. CDR3 loop: CASRDGTRNEKLFF. The CDR3 coding sequence is TGTGCCAGCAGGGACGGGACGAGAAATGAAAAACTGTTTTTT.

The chain recombines TRBV6-1 with TRBJ2-7, with D maybe TRBD2 (6 bases). CDR1 and CDR2 (germline): MNHNS, SASEGT. Trimming pared 8 bases from V and 7 bases from J, leaving 15 bases between. The CDR3 runs 12 residues. The CDR3 is CASRAGIGEQYF. CDR3 sequence (DNA): TGTGCCAGCCGCGCGGGGATAGGGGAGCAGTACTTC.

This clonotype has only one observation. V gene TRBV6-5 combines with J gene TRBJ1-6, with D perhaps TRBD1 (5 bases). The ends were cut back, 5 bases at V and 7 bases at J, with 15 bases in the middle. This CDR3 is built from 15 residues. Germline V gene sequence: CDR1 MNHEY, CDR2 SVGAGI. The CDR3 DNA follows: TGTGCCAGCAGTCCACTCCGGGAGGGGAATTCACCCCTCCACTTT. Translated, it gives CASSPLREGNSPLHF.

The V gene is TRBV27, the J gene TRBJ1-2; the D gene is possibly TRBD1 (6 bases). The CDR3 is 16 residues long. Deletions cut 0 bases from V and 4 bases from J, with 15 bases between. Germline V CDR1 and CDR2: MNHEY, SMNVEV (reference sequence). CDR3 bases: TGTGCCAGCAGTTTATCGAGGGGGGTGACCCTCTATGGCTACACCTTC. It codes for CASSLSRGVTLYGYTF.

V usage is TRBV27 and J usage is TRBJ2-3, with 14 positions matching TRBD2. The CDR3 runs 15 residues. Germline-derived CDR1 and CDR2 are MNHEY and SMNVEV (reference sequence). With V trimmed by 3 bases and J by 10 bases, 6 bases remained unmatched. CDR3 region: CASSLGTSGSGAQYF. As DNA, the CDR3 is TGTGCCAGCAGTTTGGGGACTAGCGGGAGCGGGGCGCAGTATTTT.

The chain employs TRBV5-4 and TRBJ2-1; the D is unclear. Germline-derived CDR1 and CDR2 are SGHNT and YYREEE (reference sequence). There are 15 residues in the CDR3. Trimming removed 3 bases at V and 6 bases at J, with 16 bases between. This CDR3 reads CASSSDTLGFNEQFF. The CDR3 bases are TGTGCCAGCAGCTCTGACACCCTGGGATTCAATGAGCAGTTCTTC.